This TCR beta chain was documented in a study of technical replicates of blood from a handful of donors. Germline V gene data show CDR1 as MNHEY and CDR2 as SVGAGI. The V gene lost 8 bases and the J gene lost 5 bases, with 19 bases spanning the gap. This CDR3 is 14 amino acids long. The protocol was immunoSEQ multiplex PCR, while the TCRdb copy is restricted to in-frame clones and leaves out a portion. The data show some 87,000 clones, around 90% seen once. This chain links TRBV6-5 with TRBJ2-7; the D is unclear. The TCR sequence derives from a human donor in good health. The sequenced material came from T cells isolated from PBMCs. The CDR3, as DNA: TGTGCCAGCGCCGTCGAATGGAGTACCCACGAGCAGTACTTC. This encodes CASAVEWSTHEQYF.